This T cell receptor beta chain stems from a study of lymphopenia after photon versus proton radiotherapy. The V gene's germline CDR1 is SGHNT and CDR2 YYREEE (reference sequence). The CDR3 consists of 13 residues. Trimming took off 0 bases at V and 2 bases at J, with 5 bases between the two ends. In the case of this clone: Its cognate antigen is unknown.

Study findings and constraints: Photon-treated patients lost naive T cells and TCR diversity; proton-treated stayed stable. Oligoclonal CD8+ Temra expansion after nadir drove photon patients' diversity drop. Survival link was tested only in deceased patients; proton benefit remains a possibility.

Assay used: immunoSEQ multiplex PCR; TCRdb lists only in-frame clones, some missing. The sample yields roughly 17,000 clones, 84% seen once. The sequence derives from a man in his 70s with pancreatic cancer. Sequencing used peripheral blood, obtained from a patient treated with proton-based radiotherapy. The chain carries TRBV5-4 and TRBJ2-5; no firm D call. Here the CDR3 DNA reads TGTGCCAGCAGCTTGGATCAACAAGAGACCCAGTACTTC. Translation: CASSLDQQETQYF.